This is a list of T cell receptor beta chains from one sample in a study of CD8 T cells in Susac syndrome. TCRdb re-called the immunoSEQ multiplex PCR reads through MiXCR, storing one row per CDR3 protein. Of around 200,000 distinct CDR3 sequences listed, approximately 95% were seen once; the top ten hold around 0.08%. Sample: CD4+ T cells from PBMCs. The receptors were gathered from a human donor with multiple sclerosis. CDR3s include the opening cysteine and the closing phenylalanine or tryptophan. A D gene is named only where the DNA matches it firmly. Not every row has a clone size; where given, it reads once, few, many or a size class.

len	d_gene	v_gene	j_gene	abundance	CDR3aa	CDR3nt
16	NA	TRBV5-1	TRBJ2-3	NA	CASSTSYGVFQDTQYF	TGCGCCAGCAGCACCTCCTACGGCGTATTCCAGGATACGCAGTATTTT
16	TRBD1	TRBV5-1	TRBJ2-3	NA	CASSLAVGQGSDTQYF	TGCGCCAGCAGCTTGGCCGTAGGACAGGGGTCAGATACGCAGTATTTT
15	TRBD1	TRBV2	TRBJ2-5	NA	CASSLGQGSRETQYF	TGTGCCAGCAGTTTGGGACAGGGGAGTCGGGAGACCCAGTACTTC
16	TRBD1	TRBV3-1	TRBJ2-3	NA	CASSQRQGLATDTQYF	TGTGCCAGCAGCCAGAGACAGGGGTTGGCCACAGATACGCAGTATTTT
19	TRBD1	TRBV12-3/TRBV12-4	TRBJ1-1	NA	CASNVPGQGAPRENTEAFF	TGTGCCAGCAATGTACCGGGACAGGGGGCGCCGAGAGAGAACACTGAAGCTTTCTTT
14	NA	TRBV28	TRBJ1-1	NA	CASSLGGGNTEAFF	TGTGCCAGCAGTTTGGGAGGGGGTAACACTGAAGCTTTCTTT
17	NA	TRBV12-3/TRBV12-4	TRBJ2-1	NA	CASSLSHLGASYNEQFF	TGTGCCAGCAGTTTGTCCCACTTAGGGGCGTCCTACAATGAGCAGTTCTTC
14	NA	TRBV7-2	TRBJ2-3	NA	CASSLVANSDTQYF	TGTGCCAGCAGCTTAGTGGCTAATTCAGATACGCAGTATTTT
11	NA	TRBV29-1	TRBJ2-1	NA	CSATGYNEQFF	TGCAGCGCGACAGGTTACAATGAGCAGTTCTTC
14	NA	TRBV20-1	TRBJ2-6	NA	CSARRFSGANVLTF	TGCAGTGCTAGAAGGTTTTCTGGGGCCAACGTCCTGACTTTC
13	NA	TRBV15	TRBJ1-2	NA	CATSRDSVYGYTF	TGTGCCACCAGCAGAGATTCGGTCTATGGCTACACCTTC
15	NA	TRBV3-1	TRBJ2-3	NA	CASSHWTGGTDTQYF	TGTGCCAGCAGTCACTGGACGGGAGGCACAGATACGCAGTATTTT
12	NA	TRBV6-7	TRBJ2-7	once	CASSTWGPGQYF	TGTGCCAGCTCTACCTGGGGGCCTGGGCAGTACTTC
12	NA	TRBV18	TRBJ1-1	NA	CASSPGGPEAFF	TGTGCCAGCTCACCAGGGGGCCCTGAAGCTTTCTTT
14	NA	TRBV27	TRBJ1-1	NA	CASSSPGLNTEAFF	TGTGCCAGCAGTTCGCCAGGGTTGAACACTGAAGCTTTCTTT
14	NA	TRBV27	TRBJ2-3	NA	CASSLGLSTDTQYF	TGTGCCAGCAGTTTGGGTCTTAGCACAGATACGCAGTATTTT
15	TRBD2	TRBV7-9	TRBJ2-7	NA	CASSPSGLVGYEQYF	TGTGCCAGCAGCCCTTCGGGACTAGTGGGCTACGAGCAGTACTTC